There are many counts of the clone carrying this T cell receptor (beta chain). Germline V gives CDR1 SNHLY, CDR2 FYNNEI. Losses at the gene ends were 6 bases for V and 4 bases for J; bases not matched to a gene: 7. The CDR3 length is 14 residues. The data are from a study of CD8+CD57+ T cells in acquired aplastic anemia. Investigators profiled TCR beta VDJ and CDR3 from genomic DNA template. A single record per CDR3 protein comes from TCRdb applying MiXCR to the reads. The sample includes tens of thousands of distinct CDR3 sequences, approximately 45% of them seen just once. Sequenced input: sorted CD4+, CD8+, or CD8+CD57+ T cells (not recorded which) from PBMCs. The source is a human donor in good health, serving as a control. The rearrangement joins TRBV2 to TRBJ1-2, with TRBD1 matching over 8 bases. CDR3 sequence: CASRDRGGGYGYTF. The CDR3 DNA reads TGTGCCAGCAGAGACAGGGGTGGTGGCTATGGCTACACCTTC.